This T cell receptor beta chain appears in the sequencing data of a study of cytomegalovirus exposure and HLA in healthy donors. Study-level points and caveats: The study labeled 164 TCR beta chains cytomegalovirus-associated.

PCR employed 60 Vbeta and 13 Jbeta primers. The data were produced by immunoSEQ multiplex PCR, yet TCRdb's version contains in-frame clones alone and is incomplete. The sample lists 43,000 or so clones; over 55% were seen once. Whether this donor was CMV seropositive was not recorded. Trimming cost V 7 bases and J 5 bases, with 20 bases left between them. Germline V CDR1 and CDR2: SNHLY, FYNNEI. The CDR3 is made up of 15 amino acids. In the case of this clone: The antigen remains unidentified.

The chain links TRBV2 to TRBJ1-1; D is perhaps TRBD1 (5 bases). This sequence originates from a human donor in good health. Specimen: PBMCs. CDR3 nucleotides: TGTGCCAGCACCACCCTGGCTGGGGGGGGGACTGAAGCTTTCTTT. This codes for CASTTLAGGGTEAFF.